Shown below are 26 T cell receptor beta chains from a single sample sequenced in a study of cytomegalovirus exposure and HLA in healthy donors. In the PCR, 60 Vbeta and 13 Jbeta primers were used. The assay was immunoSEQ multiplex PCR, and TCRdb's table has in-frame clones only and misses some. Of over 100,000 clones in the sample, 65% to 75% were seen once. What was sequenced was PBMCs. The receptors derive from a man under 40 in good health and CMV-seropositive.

CDR3 nucleotide sequence: TGCGCCAGCAGCTTGTACTCGACAGGGTATCGGTCTAATGAAAAACTGTTTTTT. It encodes CASSLYSTGYRSNEKLFF. The chain is built from TRBV5-1 and TRBJ1-4; 7 nucleotides match TRBD1. The CDR3 is made up of 18 amino acids. Germline loops: CDR1 SGHRS, CDR2 YFSETQ. V lost 1 base to trimming and J lost 3 bases; unmatched junction nucleotides: 12.

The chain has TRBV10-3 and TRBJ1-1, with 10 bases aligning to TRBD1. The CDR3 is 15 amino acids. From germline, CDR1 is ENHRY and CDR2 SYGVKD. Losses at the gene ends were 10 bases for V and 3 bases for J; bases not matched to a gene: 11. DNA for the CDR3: TGTGCCACCAGGGGGACAGGGGATGTGTACACTGAAGCTTTCTTT. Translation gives CATRGTGDVYTEAFF.

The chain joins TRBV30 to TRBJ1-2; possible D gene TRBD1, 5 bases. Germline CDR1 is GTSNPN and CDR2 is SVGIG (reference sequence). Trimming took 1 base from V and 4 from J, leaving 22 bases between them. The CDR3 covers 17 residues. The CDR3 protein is CAWSGLSRQNLGYGYTF. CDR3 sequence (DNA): TGTGCCTGGAGTGGCCTCTCGCGACAGAATTTAGGCTATGGCTACACCTTC.

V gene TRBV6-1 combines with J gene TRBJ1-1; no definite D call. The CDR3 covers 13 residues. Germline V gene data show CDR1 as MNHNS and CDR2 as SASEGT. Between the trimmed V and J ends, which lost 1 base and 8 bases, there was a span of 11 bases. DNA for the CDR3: TGTGCCAGCAGTGAAGACGAGGCGGTCGAAGCTTTCTTT. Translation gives CASSEDEAVEAFF.

CDR3 region: CASSSRLLRPDTQYF. CDR3 DNA: TGTGCCAGCAGCTCGAGACTGTTGAGGCCAGATACGCAGTATTTT. The gene calls are TRBV27 and TRBJ2-3; D is undetermined. Germline CDR1 and CDR2: MNHEY and SMNVEV (reference sequence). Trimming removed 6 bases from V and 4 bases from J, with 17 bases in between. The CDR3 is made up of 15 amino acids.

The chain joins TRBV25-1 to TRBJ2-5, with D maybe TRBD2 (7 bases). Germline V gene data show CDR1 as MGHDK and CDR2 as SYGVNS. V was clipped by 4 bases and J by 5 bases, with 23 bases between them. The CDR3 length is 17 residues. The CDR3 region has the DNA TGTGCCAGCAGTGCCTTGGGAGAGACCGGGGGGCCCGAGACCCAGTACTTC. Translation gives CASSALGETGGPETQYF.

The CDR3, as DNA: TGCGCCAGCAGCTTGGACCCTAGCGCTGGTGAGCAGTTCTTC. The encoded protein is CASSLDPSAGEQFF. The J gene is TRBJ2-1, the V gene TRBV5-1; D perhaps matches TRBD2 (6 bases). Germline values: CDR1 SGHRS, CDR2 YFSETQ. The V end lost 0 bases, the J end lost 9 bases, and 13 bases lay between the germline ends. This CDR3 contains 14 residues. The full variable domain, rest sourced from reference TRBV5-1 and TRBJ2-1, is KAGVTQTPRYLIKTRGQQVTLSCSPISGHRSVSWYQQTPGQGLQFLFEYFSETQRNKGNFPGRFSGRQFSNSRSEMNVSTLELGDSALYLCASSLDPSAGEQFFGPGTRLTVL.

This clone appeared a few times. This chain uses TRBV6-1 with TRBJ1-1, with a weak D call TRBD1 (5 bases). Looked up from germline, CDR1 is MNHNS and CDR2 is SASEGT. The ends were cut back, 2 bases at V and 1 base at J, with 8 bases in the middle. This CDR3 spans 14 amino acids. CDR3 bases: TGTGCCAGCAGTGAATTCGACAGGAACACTGAAGCTTTCTTT. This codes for CASSEFDRNTEAFF.

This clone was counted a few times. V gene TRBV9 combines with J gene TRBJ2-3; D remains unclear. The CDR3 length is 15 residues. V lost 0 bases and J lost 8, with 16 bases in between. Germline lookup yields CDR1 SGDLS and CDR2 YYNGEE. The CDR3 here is CASSVESVPPGTQYF. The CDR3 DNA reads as TGTGCCAGCAGCGTAGAATCAGTCCCTCCAGGTACGCAGTATTTT.

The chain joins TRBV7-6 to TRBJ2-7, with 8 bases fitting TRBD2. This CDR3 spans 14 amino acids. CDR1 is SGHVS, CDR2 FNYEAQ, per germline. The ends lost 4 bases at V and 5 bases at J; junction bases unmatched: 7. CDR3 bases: TGTGCCAGCAGCTCCTACTTGCGGGGGGACGAGCAGTACTTC. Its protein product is CASSSYLRGDEQYF.

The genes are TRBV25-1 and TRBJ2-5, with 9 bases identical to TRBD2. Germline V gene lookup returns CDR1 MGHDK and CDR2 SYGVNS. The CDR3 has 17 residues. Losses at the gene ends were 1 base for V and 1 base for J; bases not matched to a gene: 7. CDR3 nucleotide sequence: TGTGCCAGCAGTGAATTAACCCCAGCGGGGGGCCAAGAGACCCAGTACTTC. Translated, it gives CASSELTPAGGQETQYF.

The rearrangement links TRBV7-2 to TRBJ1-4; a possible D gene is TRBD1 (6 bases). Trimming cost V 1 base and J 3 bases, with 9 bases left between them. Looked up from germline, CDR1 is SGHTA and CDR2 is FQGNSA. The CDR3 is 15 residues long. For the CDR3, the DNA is TGTGCCAGCAGCTTAGGGGGGCTAGCTAATGAAAAACTGTTTTTT. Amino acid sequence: CASSLGGLANEKLFF. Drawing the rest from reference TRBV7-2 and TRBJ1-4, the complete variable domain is GAGVSQSPSNKVTEKGKDVELRCDPISGHTALYWYRQSLGQGLEFLIYFQGNSAPDKSGLPSDRFSAERTGGSVSTLTIQRTQQEDSAVYLCASSLGGLANEKLFFGSGTQLSVL.

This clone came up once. This chain's CDR3 is CASSLTGRANTEAFF. In nucleotides, the CDR3 is TGCGCCAGCAGCTTGACAGGGCGCGCGAACACTGAAGCTTTCTTT. V is TRBV5-1 and J is TRBJ1-1; D might be TRBD1 (6 bases). The germline V gene has CDR1 SGHRS and CDR2 YFSETQ. The V and J ends lost 1 base and 1 base respectively, with 11 bases between them. The CDR3 totals 15 residues. The complete variable domain, with remaining parts taken from reference TRBV5-1 and TRBJ1-1, reads KAGVTQTPRYLIKTRGQQVTLSCSPISGHRSVSWYQQTPGQGLQFLFEYFSETQRNKGNFPGRFSGRQFSNSRSEMNVSTLELGDSALYLCASSLTGRANTEAFFGQGTRLTVV.

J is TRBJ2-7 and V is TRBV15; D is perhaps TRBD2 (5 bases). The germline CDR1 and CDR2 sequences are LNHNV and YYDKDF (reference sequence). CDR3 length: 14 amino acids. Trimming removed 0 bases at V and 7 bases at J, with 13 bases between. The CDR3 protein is CATSRDRSRREQYF. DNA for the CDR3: TGTGCCACCAGCAGAGATAGGTCCCGGAGGGAGCAGTACTTC.

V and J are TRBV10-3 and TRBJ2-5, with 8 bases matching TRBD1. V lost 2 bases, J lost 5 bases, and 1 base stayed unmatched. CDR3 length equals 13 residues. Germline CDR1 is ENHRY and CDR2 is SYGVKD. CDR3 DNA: TGTGCCATCAGTGAGGGGGACAGGGAGACCCAGTACTTC. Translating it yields CAISEGDRETQYF.

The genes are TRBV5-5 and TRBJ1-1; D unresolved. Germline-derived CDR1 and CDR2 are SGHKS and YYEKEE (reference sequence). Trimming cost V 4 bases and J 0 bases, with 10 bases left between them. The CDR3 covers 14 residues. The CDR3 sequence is CASSLGEVNTEAFF. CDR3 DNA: TGTGCCAGCAGCCTCGGGGAGGTGAACACTGAAGCTTTCTTT. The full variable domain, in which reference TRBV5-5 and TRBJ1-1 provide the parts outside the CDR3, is DAGVTQSPTHLIKTRGQQVTLRCSPISGHKSVSWYQQVLGQGPQFIFQYYEKEERGRGNFPDRFSARQFPNYSSELNVNALLLGDSALYLCASSLGEVNTEAFFGQGTRLTVV.

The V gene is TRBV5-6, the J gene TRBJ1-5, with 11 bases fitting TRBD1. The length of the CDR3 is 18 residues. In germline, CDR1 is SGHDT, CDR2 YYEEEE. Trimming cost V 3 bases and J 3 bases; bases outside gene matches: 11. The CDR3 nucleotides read TGTGCCAGCAGCTCCGTGGGGACAGGGGGAGACAACAATCAGCCCCAGCATTTT. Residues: CASSSVGTGGDNNQPQHF.

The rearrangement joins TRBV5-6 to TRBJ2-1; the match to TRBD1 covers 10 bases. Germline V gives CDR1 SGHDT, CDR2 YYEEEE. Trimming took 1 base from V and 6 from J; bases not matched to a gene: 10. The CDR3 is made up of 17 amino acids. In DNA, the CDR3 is TGTGCCAGCAGCTTGCCGGTTGGGACAGGGGTGGTCAATGAGCAGTTCTTC. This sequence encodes CASSLPVGTGVVNEQFF. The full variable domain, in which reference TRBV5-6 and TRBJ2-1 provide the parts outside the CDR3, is DAGVTQSPTHLIKTRGQQVTLRCSPKSGHDTVSWYQQALGQGPQFIFQYYEEEERQRGNFPDRFSGHQFPNYSSELNVNALLLGDSALYLCASSLPVGTGVVNEQFFGPGTRLTVL.

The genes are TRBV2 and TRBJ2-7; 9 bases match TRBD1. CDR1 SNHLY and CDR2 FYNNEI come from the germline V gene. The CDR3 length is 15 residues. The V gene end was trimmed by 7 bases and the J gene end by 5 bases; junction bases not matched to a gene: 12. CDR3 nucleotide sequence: TGTGCCAGCAAGCCGGGGACAGGGCCTGGGCACGAGCAGTACTTC. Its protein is CASKPGTGPGHEQYF.

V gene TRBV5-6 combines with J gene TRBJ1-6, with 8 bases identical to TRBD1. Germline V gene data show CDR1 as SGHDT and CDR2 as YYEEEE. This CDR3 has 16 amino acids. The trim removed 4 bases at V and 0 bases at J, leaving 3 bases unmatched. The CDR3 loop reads CASSRQGSSYNSPLHF. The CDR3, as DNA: TGTGCCAGCAGCAGACAGGGGAGCTCCTATAATTCACCCCTCCACTTT.

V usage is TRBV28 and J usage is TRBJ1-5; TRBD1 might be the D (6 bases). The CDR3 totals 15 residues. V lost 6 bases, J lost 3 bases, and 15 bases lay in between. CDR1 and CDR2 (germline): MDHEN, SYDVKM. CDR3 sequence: CASSRDKNPNQPQHF. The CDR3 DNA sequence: TGTGCCAGCAGCCGGGACAAAAACCCCAATCAGCCCCAGCATTTT.

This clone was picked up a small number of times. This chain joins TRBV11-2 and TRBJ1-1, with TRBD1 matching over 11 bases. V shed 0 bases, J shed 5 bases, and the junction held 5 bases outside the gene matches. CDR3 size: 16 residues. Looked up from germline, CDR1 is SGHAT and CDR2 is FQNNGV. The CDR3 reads CASSLDGRDRGTEAFF. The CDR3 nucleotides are TGTGCCAGCAGCTTAGATGGGCGGGACAGGGGGACTGAAGCTTTCTTT. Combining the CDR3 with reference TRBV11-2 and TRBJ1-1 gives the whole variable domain EAGVAQSPRYKIIEKRQSVAFWCNPISGHATLYWYQQILGQGPKLLIQFQNNGVVDDSQLPKDRFSAERLKGVDSTLKIQPAKLEDSAVYLCASSLDGRDRGTEAFFGQGTRLTVV.

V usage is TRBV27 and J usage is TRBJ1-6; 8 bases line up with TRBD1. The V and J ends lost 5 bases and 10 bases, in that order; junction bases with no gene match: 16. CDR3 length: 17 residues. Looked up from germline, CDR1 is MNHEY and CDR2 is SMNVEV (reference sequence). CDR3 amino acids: CASSQTRRFRGLSPLHF. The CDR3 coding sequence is TGTGCCAGCAGTCAGACGAGACGATTCAGGGGGCTGTCACCCCTCCACTTT.

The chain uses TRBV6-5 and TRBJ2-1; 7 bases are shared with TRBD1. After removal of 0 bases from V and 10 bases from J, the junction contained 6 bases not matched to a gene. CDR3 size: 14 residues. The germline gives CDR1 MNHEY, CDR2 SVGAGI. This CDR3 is CASSYSSGRGEQFF. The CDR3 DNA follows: TGTGCCAGCAGTTACTCGTCAGGCAGGGGGGAGCAGTTCTTC.

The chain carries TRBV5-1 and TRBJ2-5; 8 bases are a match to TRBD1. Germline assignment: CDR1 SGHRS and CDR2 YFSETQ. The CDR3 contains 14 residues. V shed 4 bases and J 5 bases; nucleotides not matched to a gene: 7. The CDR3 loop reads CASSRGQGLETQYF. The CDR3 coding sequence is TGCGCCAGCAGCCGTGGACAGGGTCTGGAGACCCAGTACTTC.

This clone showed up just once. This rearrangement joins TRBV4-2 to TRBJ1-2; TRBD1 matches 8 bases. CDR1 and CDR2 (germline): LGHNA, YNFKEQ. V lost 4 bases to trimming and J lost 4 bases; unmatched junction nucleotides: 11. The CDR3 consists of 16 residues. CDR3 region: CASSPADRAASYGYTF. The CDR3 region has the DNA TGTGCCAGCAGCCCGGCGGACAGGGCAGCGTCCTATGGCTACACCTTC.